This entry concerns a single T cell receptor beta chain. Some clones are missing from TCRdb's copy, which holds only in-frame ones; the method was immunoSEQ multiplex PCR. This sample has under 100,000 clones, with around 85% found just once. This record comes from a study of blood T cell repertoires in COVID-19. The germline V gene encodes CDR1 MGHRA and CDR2 YSYEKL. The CDR3 length is 21 residues. V was pared by 4 bases and J by 1 base, with 20 bases of the junction left unmatched. The sample consisted of peripheral blood. This TCR was sampled from a man at least 80 years old with active or convalescent COVID-19. The genes are TRBV4-1 and TRBJ2-5, with 11 bases lining up with TRBD2. CDR3 in DNA: TGCGCCAGCAGCCCCCTGGGGACAACTAGCGGGGGCCTCTACCGCCAAGAGACCCAGTACTTC. It translates to CASSPLGTTSGGLYRQETQYF.